The clone carrying this T cell receptor (beta chain) came up a few times. The sample originates from a study of patients and donors after allogeneic stem cell transplantation. The CDR3 runs 12 residues. In germline, CDR1 is SGHRS, CDR2 YFSETQ. V lost 0 bases and J lost 5, with 5 bases in between. TCRdb itself ran the RT-PCR reads through MiXCR, one entry per CDR3 protein. The table records roughly 200,000 distinct CDR3 sequences, around 41% of them present only once. The sequenced sample consisted of blood, either unsorted or a sorted T cell fraction (not recorded which). This receptor was identified in a human donor who was either an allogeneic HSCT recipient or a stem cell or donor lymphocyte infusion donor (not recorded which). It is not recorded whose cells these are; they may come from a transplant donor. The chain is built from TRBV5-1 and TRBJ1-1, with unresolved D. DNA of the CDR3: TGCGCCAGCAGCTTGGACAGAACTGAAGCTTTCTTT. Translation gives CASSLDRTEAFF.